Below, one TCR beta chain is given with its context. This clone's antigen is unknown. The sample holds no much larger clone one base away, and base qualities are not on file. Receptor libraries were prepared by the immunoSEQ multiplex PCR assay. For the multiplex PCR, a mixture combining 60 forward primers for TCR Vbeta segments and 13 reverse primers for TCR Jbeta segments was used. The CDR3 region of rearranged TCR beta genes was amplified from genomic DNA by a multiplex PCR assay. Amplified TCR beta libraries were sequenced as 87-base-pair reads on the Illumina HiSeq System. Under the source paper's analysis protocol: A later analysis counted tens of millions of unique TCR beta chains across the 500 to 850 repertoires, and some 12 million of these chains were shared by at least two donors. Raw reads were error-corrected and collapsed into unique sequences by a nearest-neighbor algorithm in which closely related sequences were merged to remove PCR and sequencing errors. Alignment of CDR3 sequences to IMGT reference sequences was used to assign V, D and J gene segments. Each retained sequence needed at least a six-nucleotide match to both a V gene segment and a J gene segment. A rearrangement was called productive if the CDR3 had no stop codons and remained in frame with V and J, and every other rearrangement was called non-productive. Following IMGT convention, CDR3 was defined as the stretch from the second conserved V-encoded cysteine to the conserved J-encoded phenylalanine. The earlier analysis of about 610 of the donors excluded sequences that lacked an unambiguous match to a single V gene segment. An earlier analysis of several hundred of the donors called V segments functional above 56.7% productive rearrangements and segregating when the between-donor standard deviation exceeded 5%. A statistical classification framework was built for diagnosing cytomegalovirus status from the catalog of TCR beta chain sequences. A later analysis assigned V and J genes by comparing TCR nucleotide sequences with IMGT/GENE-DB human TR gene sequences. The TCRdist pipeline was used in a later analysis to assign CDR3 sequences and most-parsimonious VDJ recombination scenarios. In a later analysis, every TCR beta chain was defined by the combination of its CDR3 amino acid sequence and its V-gene family, and reads without a unique V-gene family were dropped. A later analysis removed nearly 600 highly shared, low-generation-probability nucleotide sequences to deal with suspected cross-contamination and a sequencing artifact. A later analysis calculated a clonal expansion index for each public chain from normalized within-repertoire ranks of inferred template counts. Generation probabilities in a later analysis came from a VDJ recombination model fitted to out-of-frame rearrangements, and those results were checked against IGoR. In a later analysis, hypergeometric tests were used to score TCR-TCR, TCR-HLA and TCR-CMV co-occurrence, with a repertoire-size bias correction applied to TCR pairs. A later analysis estimated false discovery rates by permuting HLA or CMV assignments 20 times. In a later analysis, co-occurring TCRs were grouped with DBSCAN, and TCRdist sequence similarity was added when clustering was performed within HLA-allele-positive subsets. For co-occurrence clustering, repertoires with fewer than 30,000 or more than 120,000 public chains were excluded, along with 5 or 6 repertoires with anomalous nucleotide sharing. Held by TCRdb, this immuneACCESS table contains in-frame sequences only and omits some clones. Under half of the omission traces to an unresolved V gene where checked; the cause of the rest is unknown. That table gives V, J and clone size, and the DNA gave D and trimming. This sample comprises under 150,000 clones, 70% to 85% of them detected only once. Approximately 3% of the sample rests with the top ten.

The germline V end is reduced by 6 bases and the J end by 2 bases; junction bases left unmatched: 3. The CDR3 starts with the cysteine, ends with the phenylalanine, and has 15 residues. Just the 45-base CDR3 DNA is kept, in frame starting at base 1. Taken from the germline V gene, the CDR1 and CDR2 loops are MNHNS and SASEGT. This entry belongs to a study of cytomegalovirus exposure and HLA in healthy donors (dated by TCRdb to 2016 to 2017). Looking at the study overall: In an earlier analysis of fewer than 750 of the donors, 276 Gb of sequence data and 100 million or so unique TCR beta sequences from 150 million to 200 million T cells were reported. The genetic ancestry cluster associated with self-reported Caucasian donors included over 80% of the 398 genotyped donors. About 280 gigabases of sequencing data and 75 million to 85 million unique TCR sequences made up an early release that covered several hundred HLA-typed donors. The study profiled the T cell repertoires of hundreds of subjects by immunosequencing and related them to cytomegalovirus serostatus. Donor age, sex, ethnicity and CMV serostatus were collected together with the repertoire data. Rather than using new phenotypic data, the later analysis identified candidate immune exposures from TCR beta sequences and from how often those sequences occurred across donors. Every repertoire in the discovery cohort had been generated on one and the same sequencing platform. In a later analysis, previously published TCR beta repertoires from several hundred donors were re-analyzed and high-resolution HLA genotyping was added so that TCR occurrence patterns could be studied. To decide whether each TCR beta V gene segment behaved as functional or pseudogenic, an earlier analysis of 587 of the donors relied on high-throughput TCR beta sequencing. Both class I and class II loci were covered by HLA typing, at four-digit resolution. Because of strong linkage in the cohort, four to six DR-DQ haplotypes were treated as single units for association and clustering. High-throughput TCR immunosequencing, statistical association of individual TCRs with disease status, and machine learning were combined to predict cytomegalovirus infection status. A later genetic analysis used genome-wide SNP genotypes for about three fifths of the 666 donors, treating that subset as a discovery cohort. Typing coverage varied by locus: roughly 620-640 donors for A, B, C, DRB1 and DQB1; 500 to 550 for DQA1; some 610 for DPA1; around 490 for DPB1. Along with the roughly 670-subject first cohort, a separate validation cohort of more than 90 different subjects was used. Among about 410 genotyped donors of the cohort, an average of approximately 240,000 unique TCR beta nucleotide sequences was sequenced per donor, of which about 19% were non-productive. The aim of the study was to test whether cataloging public T cell receptors could identify signatures of past pathogen exposure.

The full study reports these points: In a later analysis, 16,951 TCR beta sequences were associated with specific HLA alleles at a false discovery rate of 0.05. Because counts were too low, roughly 17 rarely observed V segments, including chromosome 9 orphons, were left out of the earlier analysis of 587 of the donors. In a later analysis, most CMV-associated TCR beta chains were found to appear HLA-restricted, with HLA associations seemingly driven largely by CMV exposure. The authors suggested that the approach could potentially be extended to other disease states and immunological phenotypes. Most TCR sequences were seen in very few donors, while some public TCRs were found in many individuals. In vitro tests confirmed that a few of the cytomegalovirus-associated TCR beta chains recognize cytomegalovirus antigens. The classifier was reported to diagnose cytomegalovirus status with high specificity and sensitivity in both the original cohort and the validation cohort. Only TCR beta chains were sequenced in this cohort, and the absence of alpha or paired-chain data limited detectable features. Immune exposure information for the cohort was limited to CMV serostatus. According to a later genetic analysis, donors in an Asian-associated ancestry cluster had fewer N-insertions in productive TCRs than the approximately 650-donor mean. In an earlier analysis of some 540 of the donors, most TCR beta V segments appeared in productive rearrangements about 87% or about 30% of the time, broadly matching IMGT annotations. The 87-base-pair reads could not distinguish some IMGT-functional V segments, including TRBV6-2 and TRBV6-3, so those segments were excluded. An association between a missense DCLRE1C variant and V-gene and J-gene trimming of TCR beta chains was found in a later genetic analysis and replicated in an independent cohort. Roughly uniform sequencing depth across donors was assumed in presence/absence analyses, although this assumption may not hold. Linkage disequilibrium might explain the correlated functional status among segregating V segments, but an unknown experimental factor could not be excluded. A cluster of highly shared sequence variants was judged likely to represent a technical artifact of the sequencing pipeline. A total of fewer than 200 TCR beta chains were listed by the study as associated with cytomegalovirus. Because HLA typing was missing for some donors at each locus, association tests included only the typed subset. A later analysis reported that several top co-occurrence clusters appeared linked to parvovirus B19, influenza, CMV and Epstein-Barr virus. A further reported finding was that TCR beta sequences accurately predicted the HLA-A and HLA-B alleles for most subjects in the first cohort. Compared with equally common non-associated chains, HLA-associated TCR beta chains in a later analysis were more clonally expanded and had lower generation probabilities. Strong co-occurrence of HLA alleles, especially DR and DQ, made assigning TCR associations to individual alleles difficult. In a later analysis, the rate of TCR association differed among HLA loci, with DRB1 alleles having the most associated TCRs and HLA-C alleles having the fewest.

The cohort comprised some 680 healthy bone marrow donors. All cohort members were sampled while nominally healthy, although unrecorded immune exposures were likely present. The donor was CMV seronegative and was included in the group of 352 seronegative cohort members. A peripheral blood sample was collected from each donor, and TCR beta sequencing was performed on peripheral blood mononuclear cells. The Qiagen DNeasy Blood Extraction Kit was used to extract genomic DNA from the blood cell samples. The sample was PBMCs. The clonotype was recovered from a boy between 2 and 15 years old in good health and CMV-seronegative. Recombination joined TRBV6-1 with TRBJ2-6; TRBD1 lines up with 8 middle nucleotides. The DNA is as follows: TGTGCCAGCAGCCCACAGGGGGCTGGGGCCAACGTCCTGACTTTC. Translated, this gives CASSPQGAGANVLTF.